Following are 10 T cell receptor beta chains from one sample sequenced in a study of cytomegalovirus exposure and HLA in healthy donors. Here immunoSEQ multiplex PCR was the method, and the copy in TCRdb shows in-frame clones only, minus some. The sample contains roughly 330,000 clones, about nine tenths of which appear only once. Material for sequencing was PBMCs. These receptor sequences come from a woman in her thirties in good health and CMV-seropositive.

The chain carries TRBV28 and TRBJ2-5, with 10 bases that match TRBD2. The CDR3 runs to 15 residues. The germline gives CDR1 MDHEN, CDR2 SYDVKM. With V trimmed by 6 bases and J by 6 bases, 10 bases remained unmatched. This CDR3 is CASSPSGGAQQTQYF. The CDR3 nucleotides read TGTGCCAGCAGCCCAAGCGGGGGGGCCCAGCAGACCCAGTACTTC.

The rearrangement joins TRBV19 to TRBJ1-5; tentative D call: TRBD1 (6 bases). The CDR3 totals 15 residues. CDR1 and CDR2 (germline): LNHDA, SQIVND (reference sequence). The germline V and J ends were trimmed by 7 bases and 1 base, with 14 bases remaining between them. CDR3 loop: CASNLQGGSNQPQHF. CDR3 bases: TGTGCCAGTAACCTACAGGGAGGGAGCAATCAGCCCCAGCATTTT.

V is TRBV2 and J is TRBJ2-3; D unclear. Germline V gene lookup returns CDR1 SNHLY and CDR2 FYNNEI. The V end was cut by 3 bases, the J end by 1 base, with 8 bases between. This CDR3 region has 14 residues. For the CDR3, the DNA is TGTGCCAGCAGTGACATATTCGGCACAGATACGCAGTATTTT. Its protein product is CASSDIFGTDTQYF.

The chain recombines TRBV28 with TRBJ2-3; 7 nucleotides line up with TRBD1. This CDR3 region has 17 residues. In germline, CDR1 is MDHEN, CDR2 SYDVKM. V trimming: 3 bases; J trimming: 0 bases; junction bases outside the gene matches: 9. CDR3 DNA: TGTGCCAGCAGTTTGGTGGCCACAGGGGTAAGCACAGATACGCAGTATTTT. Its translation: CASSLVATGVSTDTQYF.

For this clone: The identical CDR3 is also encoded by other nucleotide sequences in the sample. The gene calls are TRBV5-1 and TRBJ2-3; 10 bases fit TRBD2. CDR1 is SGHRS, CDR2 YFSETQ, per germline. Trimming took 2 bases from V and 6 from J; bases not matched to a gene: 6. The CDR3 is made up of 15 amino acids. The CDR3 spells CASSLAGGPGDTQYF. The CDR3 DNA follows: TGCGCCAGCAGCTTAGCGGGAGGGCCTGGTGATACGCAGTATTTT.

This rearrangement joins TRBV5-1 to TRBJ1-2; 8 nucleotides agree with TRBD1. CDR1 SGHRS and CDR2 YFSETQ come from the germline V gene. The CDR3 has 14 amino acids. V shed 4 bases, J shed 5 bases, and the junction held 7 bases outside the gene matches. The CDR3 spells CASSDSTGAYGYTF. In nucleotides, the CDR3 is TGCGCCAGCAGCGACTCGACAGGGGCATATGGCTACACCTTC.

As for this clone: A much larger clone is a single base away; this may be a read error. V is TRBV2 and J is TRBJ1-2, with no clear D. Germline-derived CDR1 and CDR2 are SNHLY and FYNNEI. The CDR3 contains 11 residues. V was trimmed by 3 bases and J by 4 bases, leaving 3 bases between them. The CDR3 protein is CASSEVYGYTF. The CDR3 DNA is TGTGCCAGCAGTGAGGTCTATGGCTACACCTTC. Together with reference TRBV2 and TRBJ1-2, the CDR3 gives the full variable domain: EPEVTQTPSHQVTQMGQEVILRCVPISNHLYFYWYRQILGQKVEFLVSFYNNEISEKSEIFDDQFSVERPDGSNFTLKIRSTKLEDSAMYFCASSEVYGYTFGSGTRLTVV.

This sequence joins TRBV7-3 and TRBJ1-1; TRBD1 might be the D (6 bases). Germline CDR1 and CDR2: SGHTA and FQGTGA. This CDR3 is 14 amino acids long. The V end lost 2 bases, the J end lost 3 bases, and 10 bases lay between the germline ends. Here the CDR3 reads CASSLLAGDTEAFF. In DNA, the CDR3 is TGTGCCAGCAGCTTACTCGCAGGGGACACTGAAGCTTTCTTT.

A single count supports this clone. The chain combines TRBV2 with TRBJ1-4, with D uncertain. CDR1 and CDR2 from the germline V gene are SNHLY and FYNNEI. This CDR3 is 13 amino acids long. Trimming left V 7 bases short and J 0 bases short, with 6 bases between. CDR3 DNA sequence: TGTGCCAGCATGGGTTCAACTAATGAAAAACTGTTTTTT. Protein sequence: CASMGSTNEKLFF.

V usage is TRBV6-5 and J usage is TRBJ1-1; D is uncertain. The germline V gene encodes CDR1 MNHEY and CDR2 SVGAGI. The CDR3 runs to 13 residues. V gave up 2 bases and J gave up 7 bases, with 11 bases separating them. The CDR3 nucleotides are TGTGCCAGCAGTTACCCGGGCGGATTTGAAGCTTTCTTT. It codes for CASSYPGGFEAFF.